The entry below describes one T cell receptor beta chain. Each CDR3 protein gets one entry after TCRdb re-called the RT-PCR reads with MiXCR. The sample consists of almost 700,000 distinct CDR3 sequences, more than 13% of them appearing once. This CDR3 comprises 13 residues. Trimming at V came to 6 bases and at J to 5 bases, leaving 4 bases not matched to a gene. Germline CDR1 is MDHEN and CDR2 is SYDVKM. The V and J genes are TRBV28 and TRBJ1-5; 7 bases are a match to TRBD1. The sequenced sample was memory CD4+ T cells from blood. The sequence came from a female donor in good health, serving as a healthy control. The CDR3 bases are TGTGCCAGCAGATGGCAGGGGGATCAGCCCCAGCATTTT. Its translation is CASRWQGDQPQHF.